Listed below are T cell receptor beta chains from one sample, sequenced in a study of T-cell reconstitution after alpha-beta-depleted transplantation in children. TCRdb reprocessed the PCR reads via MiXCR and lists one record per CDR3 protein. The sample consists of roughly 400,000 distinct CDR3 sequences, over 40% of them appearing once. This sample comprised PBMCs, obtained before TCRalphabeta/CD19-depleted stem cell transplant. The origin of the receptors is a girl aged 2 to 10 with aplastic anemia, due to receive a stem cell transplant. CDR3s include the opening cysteine and the closing phenylalanine or tryptophan. Fields, in order: J gene, clone size, V gene, D gene, CDR3 DNA, CDR3 protein. D genes are given only for firm matches. Part of the rows lack a size; the others show once, few, many or a class for expanded clones.

J gene: TRBJ2-1
clone size: many
V gene: TRBV28
D gene: NA
CDR3 DNA: TGTGCCAGCTGTTTATCGGATGGCTACAATGAGCAGTTCTTC
CDR3 protein: CASCLSDGYNEQFF

J gene: TRBJ1-2
clone size: NA
V gene: TRBV20-1
D gene: NA
CDR3 DNA: TGCAGTGCTAGAGATTGGGTGAACTATGGCTACACCTTC
CDR3 protein: CSARDWVNYGYTF

J gene: TRBJ2-1
clone size: NA
V gene: TRBV7-3
D gene: NA
CDR3 DNA: TGTGCCAGCAGCTTAAACGCAGGACCTAAAAGCTCCTACAATGAGCAGTTCTTC
CDR3 protein: CASSLNAGPKSSYNEQFF

J gene: TRBJ2-1
clone size: few
V gene: TRBV6-5
D gene: NA
CDR3 DNA: TGTGCCAGCAGTTATGGCTTCTCAAATGAGCAGTTCTTC
CDR3 protein: CASSYGFSNEQFF

J gene: TRBJ2-3
clone size: NA
V gene: TRBV7-8
D gene: TRBD1
CDR3 DNA: TGTGCCAGCAGCACTATGTCCGGGACAGAGACAGATACGCAGTATTTT
CDR3 protein: CASSTMSGTETDTQYF

J gene: TRBJ1-2
clone size: few
V gene: TRBV5-6
D gene: NA
CDR3 DNA: TGTGCCAGCAGCTTGTTTGGGGTTAACTATGGCTACACCTTC
CDR3 protein: CASSLFGVNYGYTF

J gene: TRBJ2-7
clone size: NA
V gene: TRBV28
D gene: TRBD1
CDR3 DNA: TGTGCCAGCACCCAAAGACAGGGGGCATCCTACGAGCAGTACTTC
CDR3 protein: CASTQRQGASYEQYF

J gene: TRBJ2-1
clone size: NA
V gene: TRBV7-3
D gene: TRBD2
CDR3 DNA: TGTGCCAGCAGCTTCGCTAGCGGGAGCGATGAGCAGTTCTTC
CDR3 protein: CASSFASGSDEQFF

J gene: TRBJ1-1
clone size: NA
V gene: TRBV6-5
D gene: TRBD1
CDR3 DNA: TGTGCCAGCAGTTACGACCCCGGGACAGGGAGTACTGAAGCTTTCTTT
CDR3 protein: CASSYDPGTGSTEAFF

J gene: TRBJ2-5
clone size: NA
V gene: TRBV28
D gene: TRBD2
CDR3 DNA: TGTGCCAGCAGTTTCCTAGCGGGCTCACAAGAGACCCAGTACTTC
CDR3 protein: CASSFLAGSQETQYF

J gene: TRBJ2-1
clone size: few
V gene: TRBV9
D gene: TRBD2
CDR3 DNA: TGTGCCAGCAGCGTATTAGCGGGTGATCAGTTCTTC
CDR3 protein: CASSVLAGDQFF

J gene: TRBJ2-2
clone size: NA
V gene: TRBV14
D gene: TRBD2
CDR3 DNA: TGTGCCAGCAGCTACGGACTAGCGGGAGTTAGTGCCGGGGAGCTGTTTTTT
CDR3 protein: CASSYGLAGVSAGELFF

J gene: TRBJ1-5
clone size: few
V gene: TRBV30
D gene: TRBD1
CDR3 DNA: TGTGCCTGGAGTTCGGAACAGGGGAACAATCAGCCCCAGCATTTT
CDR3 protein: CAWSSEQGNNQPQHF

J gene: TRBJ2-3
clone size: few
V gene: TRBV21-1
D gene: NA
CDR3 DNA: TGTGCCAGCAGCAAACCCCCCGAGTGGGCTTCCACAGATACGCAGTATTTT
CDR3 protein: CASSKPPEWASTDTQYF

J gene: TRBJ2-5
clone size: NA
V gene: TRBV12-3/TRBV12-4
D gene: NA
CDR3 DNA: TGTGCCAGCAGTTTACAGGAACAGACCCAGTACTTC
CDR3 protein: CASSLQEQTQYF

J gene: TRBJ2-1
clone size: NA
V gene: TRBV28
D gene: TRBD1
CDR3 DNA: TGTGCCAGCAGCCTAATCGGACAGGGTCGGAATGAGCAGTTCTTC
CDR3 protein: CASSLIGQGRNEQFF

J gene: TRBJ2-1
clone size: NA
V gene: TRBV20-1
D gene: NA
CDR3 DNA: TGCAGTGCTAGGGCCGGGGGTGCTCCCTACAATGAGCAGTTCTTC
CDR3 protein: CSARAGGAPYNEQFF

J gene: TRBJ2-7
clone size: many
V gene: TRBV7-9
D gene: NA
CDR3 DNA: TGTGCCAGCAGCGAAGGATGGAGCTCCTACGAGCAGTACTTC
CDR3 protein: CASSEGWSSYEQYF

J gene: TRBJ2-5
clone size: few
V gene: TRBV20-1
D gene: TRBD2
CDR3 DNA: TGCAGTGCTAGGAAGGCTCGGGAGGCCCAAGAGACCCAGTACTTC
CDR3 protein: CSARKAREAQETQYF

J gene: TRBJ2-7
clone size: few
V gene: TRBV4-1
D gene: TRBD1
CDR3 DNA: TGCGCCAGCAGCCAAAGAGCCCGGGACAGGAGCTCCTACGAGCAGTACTTC
CDR3 protein: CASSQRARDRSSYEQYF

J gene: TRBJ1-2
clone size: few
V gene: TRBV29-1
D gene: NA
CDR3 DNA: TGCAGCGTTGAAGGGACCCTCTATGGCTACACCTTC
CDR3 protein: CSVEGTLYGYTF

J gene: TRBJ2-7
clone size: NA
V gene: TRBV18
D gene: NA
CDR3 DNA: TGTGCCAGCTCACCAGTCGACAGGATCTACGAGCAGTACTTC
CDR3 protein: CASSPVDRIYEQYF

J gene: TRBJ2-7
clone size: many
V gene: TRBV20-1
D gene: TRBD1
CDR3 DNA: TGCAGTGCTAGAGATCGAAGGGGGCTCTACGAGCAGTACTTC
CDR3 protein: CSARDRRGLYEQYF

J gene: TRBJ2-4
clone size: few
V gene: TRBV7-2
D gene: NA
CDR3 DNA: TGTGCGCTTGCAAAGGGCCCGGCAAACATTCAGTACTTC
CDR3 protein: CALAKGPANIQYF

J gene: TRBJ2-4
clone size: NA
V gene: TRBV28
D gene: NA
CDR3 DNA: TGTGCCAGCAGCCGACCGGGACGGCAGTTAGACATTCAGTACTTC
CDR3 protein: CASSRPGRQLDIQYF